The 20 T cell receptor beta chains presented below share a single source sample, sequenced in a study of siplizumab effects on memory and regulatory T cells (dated by TCRdb to the late 2010s). These receptors have no known antigen. Receptor amplification or capture employed the immunoSEQ multiplex PCR assay. What TCRdb holds here is the immuneACCESS table cut down to in-frame rearrangements. Part of the clones is not present; checked against another copy, under half of the missing clones reflect an unresolved V gene, and the others are unexplained. Present in this sample are 12,000 or so clones, 40% to 50% of which were seen just once. Approximately 38% of the sample is held by the ten biggest clonotypes. Cells from the mixed lymphocyte reactions were cocultured for approximately 6 days at 37 degrees C. The sequencing sample was made of CFSE-low (dividing) CD8+ T cells sorted from an allogeneic mixed lymphocyte reaction. The receptors were sampled from a human donor in good health; the cells came from an allogeneic mixed lymphocyte reaction. Some clones in this sample may be carry-over from other donors' samples.

V usage is TRBV6-6 and J usage is TRBJ2-3; weak D call: TRBD2 (5 bases). Per germline, CDR1 MNHNY and CDR2 SVGAGI (reference sequence). The CDR3 runs 15 residues. Trimming removed 0 bases from V and 4 bases from J, with 11 bases in between. CDR3 nucleotide sequence: TGTGCCAGCAGTTACTCGAGAGGGAGTGCAGATACGCAGTATTTT. This translates into CASSYSRGSADTQYF.

The table lists this clone with many counts. The V and J genes are TRBV23-1 and TRBJ2-7, with TRBD2 as a possible D gene (5 bases). TRBV23-1 is labeled an ORF, and its function is uncertain. The CDR3 length is 17 residues. The V end was cut by 0 bases, the J end by 5 bases, with 20 bases between. The CDR3 region is CASSQSPDYTEEHEQYF. CDR3 DNA: TGCGCCAGCAGTCAATCCCCTGACTACACGGAGGAACACGAGCAGTACTTC.

The genes are TRBV29-1 and TRBJ2-5; TRBD1 matches 7 bases. Germline lookup yields CDR1 SQVTM and CDR2 ANQGSEA. Trimming at V came to 6 bases and at J to 10 bases, leaving 20 bases not matched to a gene. The length of the CDR3 is 15 residues. CDR3 region: CSVPKGAGGVGDQYF. The CDR3 DNA reads as TGCAGCGTCCCCAAGGGGGCAGGGGGAGTAGGGGACCAGTACTTC.

The V gene is TRBV6-1, the J gene TRBJ2-7, with D perhaps matching TRBD2 (5 bases). Trimming took off 3 bases at V and 3 bases at J, with 12 bases between the two ends. This CDR3 is built from 14 residues. CDR1 MNHNS and CDR2 SASEGT come from the germline V gene. The CDR3 nucleotides read TGTGCCAGCAGTGATCTGGGGAGCTACTACGAGCAGTACTTC. Its protein product is CASSDLGSYYEQYF.

V usage is TRBV19 and J usage is TRBJ2-7; no clear D gene. Germline CDR1 is LNHDA and CDR2 is SQIVND (reference sequence). This CDR3 has 13 residues. V lost 3 bases and J 6 bases, leaving 12 bases between the germline ends. Here the CDR3 reads CASSMNLLSEQYF. As DNA, the CDR3 is TGTGCCAGTAGTATGAATTTATTGAGCGAGCAGTACTTC.

The chain employs TRBV7-9 and TRBJ1-6; D is undetermined. CDR3 length: 12 residues. Trimming shortened V by 0 bases and J by 16 bases, and 10 bases separated the two germline ends. Germline CDR1 SEHNR, CDR2 FQNEAQ (reference sequence). In DNA, the CDR3 is TGTGCCAGCAGCTTAGCGGACCCCTATCTCCACTTT. It yields the protein CASSLADPYLHF.

The V call is TRBV7-9, the J call TRBJ2-7; D is undetermined. V was trimmed by 5 bases and J by 9 bases, leaving 14 bases between them. The CDR3 is 12 amino acids. Germline loops: CDR1 SEHNR, CDR2 FQNEAQ (reference sequence). The DNA of the CDR3 is TGTGCCAGCAGCCGCCTCCATCCCGCGCAGTACTTC. As protein: CASSRLHPAQYF. Combining the CDR3 with reference TRBV7-9 and TRBJ2-7 gives the whole variable domain DTGVSQNPRHKITKRGQNVTFRCDPISEHNRLYWYRQTLGQGPEFLTYFQNEAQLEKSRLLSDRFSAERPKGSFSTLEIQRTEQGDSAMYLCASSRLHPAQYFGPGTRLTVT.

This clone was found a few times. V gene TRBV28 combines with J gene TRBJ1-4; TRBD1 might be the D (5 bases). V was shortened by 3 bases and J by 3 bases, with 11 bases between the two germline ends. The CDR3 extends over 15 amino acids. Germline-derived CDR1 and CDR2 are MDHEN and SYDVKM. The DNA for the CDR3 is TGTGCCAGCAGTTTCGGGGCACAAGCTAATGAAAAACTGTTTTTT. It specifies CASSFGAQANEKLFF.

The rearrangement links TRBV7-6 to TRBJ2-7, with TRBD1 matching 8 bases. The CDR3 length is 14 residues. Germline V CDR1 and CDR2: SGHVS, FNYEAQ. V was pared by 4 bases and J by 4 bases, with 6 bases of the junction left unmatched. CDR3 in DNA: TGTGCCAGCAGCTCTAGGACAGGGACGTACGAGCAGTACTTC. It codes for CASSSRTGTYEQYF.

This clone was observed a few times. This sequence joins TRBV6-5 and TRBJ1-5; tentatively, D is TRBD1 (5 bases). Germline V CDR1 and CDR2: MNHEY, SVGAGI. Trimming removed 8 bases at V and 5 bases at J, with 16 bases between. This CDR3 region has 14 residues. CDR3 sequence reads: CASGNRGLYQPQHF. The CDR3 bases are TGTGCCAGCGGGAACCGGGGCCTTTATCAGCCCCAGCATTTT.

The chain has TRBV27 and TRBJ2-7, with D hard to call. CDR1 is MNHEY, CDR2 SMNVEV, per germline (reference sequence). This CDR3 spans 13 amino acids. Trimming cost V 4 bases and J 2 bases, with 9 bases left between them. CDR3 DNA: TGTGCCAGCAGTTACGGCCAGGCCTACGAGCAGTACTTC. This sequence encodes CASSYGQAYEQYF.

This chain uses TRBV27 with TRBJ2-3; 9 nucleotides align to TRBD2. With V trimmed by 10 bases and J by 3 bases, 8 bases remained unmatched. CDR1 and CDR2 from the germline V gene are MNHEY and SMNVEV (reference sequence). CDR3 length: 14 residues. CDR3 nucleotide sequence: TGTGCCACCAGACCGGGACTAGCAACAGATACGCAGTATTTT. This translates into CATRPGLATDTQYF.

The chain uses TRBV23-1 and TRBJ1-5, with D unresolved. TRBV23-1 counts as an open reading frame of uncertain function. V gave up 4 bases and J gave up 5 bases, with 12 bases separating them. The CDR3 spans 14 residues. For the CDR3, the DNA is TGCGCCAGCAGTCTCGCGGAGGACGATCAGCCCCAGCATTTT. Its translation: CASSLAEDDQPQHF.

This chain links TRBV27 with TRBJ1-1; weak D call: TRBD1 (5 bases). From germline, CDR1 is MNHEY and CDR2 SMNVEV (reference sequence). The V end was cut by 5 bases, the J end by 2 bases, with 18 bases between. The CDR3 has 16 amino acids. The chain's CDR3 is CASSPYFWGGNTEAFF. CDR3 DNA sequence: TGTGCCAGCAGTCCCTACTTTTGGGGGGGAAACACTGAAGCTTTCTTT.

This clone is a singleton in its sample. The genes are TRBV6-5 and TRBJ2-7; TRBD2 agrees at 7 bases. Germline-derived CDR1 and CDR2 are MNHEY and SVGAGI. V lost 2 bases to trimming and J lost 1 base; unmatched junction nucleotides: 5. CDR3 length: 15 residues. DNA for the CDR3: TGTGCCAGCAGTTACCGAGTTAGCGGGTCCTACGAGCAGTACTTC. Amino acid sequence: CASSYRVSGSYEQYF.

The chain links TRBV7-9 to TRBJ1-1, with D possibly being TRBD1 (6 bases). Germline loops: CDR1 SEHNR, CDR2 FQNEAQ (reference sequence). The CDR3 totals 15 residues. With 3 bases removed from V and 5 bases from J, the gap between germline ends came to 16 bases. DNA of the CDR3: TGTGCCAGCAGCTTCTCCGGGGGCTCGAGGACTGAAGCTTTCTTT. This gives the protein CASSFSGGSRTEAFF.

The V gene is TRBV27, the J gene TRBJ2-1; D could derive from TRBD1 or TRBD2 (5 bases each). Deletions cut 1 base from V and 3 bases from J, with 10 bases between. The CDR3 consists of 15 residues. The germline V gene has CDR1 MNHEY and CDR2 SMNVEV (reference sequence). The CDR3 DNA follows: TGTGCCAGCAGTTTATGCTGGGGGTGCTACAATGAGCAGTTCTTC. This encodes CASSLCWGCYNEQFF.

The rearrangement uses TRBV5-1 and TRBJ2-2; D uncertain. CDR3 length equals 13 residues. The germline V gene has CDR1 SGHRS and CDR2 YFSETQ. V was cut by 6 bases and J by 1 base, with 7 bases left in between. CDR3 in DNA: TGCGCCAGCACCCACAGGAACACCGGGGAGCTGTTTTTT. Residues: CASTHRNTGELFF.

The chain combines TRBV19 with TRBJ2-1; 10 bases fit TRBD2. The trim removed 3 bases at V and 7 bases at J, leaving 3 bases unmatched. The CDR3 runs to 14 residues. Germline V gene data show CDR1 as LNHDA and CDR2 as SQIVND (reference sequence). CDR3 sequence reads: CASSILAGANEQFF. CDR3 bases: TGTGCCAGTAGTATCCTAGCGGGGGCAAATGAGCAGTTCTTC.

This clone counts as medium-sized (0.01 to 0.1%). The chain recombines TRBV7-9 with TRBJ2-7; 11 bases map to TRBD2. The CDR3 runs to 14 residues. Germline V lookup: CDR1 SEHNR, CDR2 FQNEAQ (reference sequence). The junction had 3 bases not matched to a gene; V was cut back by 8 bases and J by 0 bases. The CDR3 sequence is CASGTSGISYEQYF. CDR3 DNA: TGTGCCAGCGGGACTAGCGGCATCTCCTACGAGCAGTACTTC.